Following are 5 T cell receptor beta chains from one sample sequenced in a study of cytomegalovirus exposure and HLA in healthy donors. The PCR ran on 60 Vbeta and 13 Jbeta primers. Assay used: immunoSEQ multiplex PCR; TCRdb lists only in-frame clones, some missing. The sample shows under 130,000 clones, approximately 82% of them seen only once. The sequenced sample was PBMCs. The receptors were sampled from a middle-aged man in good health and CMV-seropositive.

V gene TRBV5-1 combines with J gene TRBJ2-1, with 10 bases matching TRBD1. Trimming took 7 bases from V and 8 from J; bases not matched to a gene: 6. The CDR3 contains 13 residues. Germline V gene data show CDR1 as SGHRS and CDR2 as YFSETQ. The CDR3 bases are TGCGCCAGCGGCCGGGACAGGGGCCATGAGCAGTTCTTC. This encodes CASGRDRGHEQFF.

V usage is TRBV29-1 and J usage is TRBJ2-7; 11 bases are shared with TRBD1. Unmatched junction bases numbered 13, after V lost 6 bases and J lost 6 bases. Germline V CDR1 and CDR2: SQVTM, ANQGSEA. The CDR3 runs 15 residues. The CDR3 reads CSVGALGTGGAEQYF. CDR3 nucleotides: TGCAGCGTCGGTGCCCTGGGGACAGGGGGAGCCGAGCAGTACTTC.

In DNA form, the CDR3 reads TGCAGCGTTGTACCCTCGGGACAGGGAAACACCATATATTTT. Translating it yields CSVVPSGQGNTIYF. The genes are TRBV29-1 and TRBJ1-3; TRBD1 aligns across 7 bases. The CDR3 sequence is 14 residues long. V shed 4 bases, J shed 4 bases, and the junction held 7 bases outside the gene matches. Per germline, CDR1 SQVTM and CDR2 ANQGSEA. Complete variable domain (other parts from reference TRBV29-1 and TRBJ1-3): SAVISQKPSRDICQRGTSLTIQCQVDSQVTMMFWYRQQPGQSLTLIATANQGSEATYESGFVIDKFPISRPNLTFSTLTVSNMSPEDSSIYLCSVVPSGQGNTIYFGEGSWLTVV.

The genes are TRBV19 and TRBJ1-2; 9 bases line up with TRBD1. Germline V gene data show CDR1 as LNHDA and CDR2 as SQIVND (reference sequence). There are 14 residues in the CDR3. The J segment lost 4 bases and the V segment lost 3 bases, leaving 3 bases of the junction unmatched. CDR3 sequence (DNA): TGTGCCAGTAGTATGGGACAGGGTGGCTATGGCTACACCTTC. It yields the protein CASSMGQGGYGYTF.

This chain connects TRBV19 to TRBJ2-5; weak D call: TRBD2 (6 bases). CDR3 length: 16 amino acids. Germline CDR1 LNHDA, CDR2 SQIVND (reference sequence). With 1 base removed from V and 4 bases from J, the gap between germline ends came to 16 bases. DNA of the CDR3: TGTGCCAGTAGTATAGCGCTGCGCCAGGGAGGAGAGACCCAGTACTTC. Encoded protein: CASSIALRQGGETQYF. The full variable domain, in which reference TRBV19 and TRBJ2-5 provide the parts outside the CDR3, is DGGITQSPKYLFRKEGQNVTLSCEQNLNHDAMYWYRQDPGQGLRLIYYSQIVNDFQKGDIAEGYSVSREKKESFPLTVTSAQKNPTAFYLCASSIALRQGGETQYFGPGTRLLVL.